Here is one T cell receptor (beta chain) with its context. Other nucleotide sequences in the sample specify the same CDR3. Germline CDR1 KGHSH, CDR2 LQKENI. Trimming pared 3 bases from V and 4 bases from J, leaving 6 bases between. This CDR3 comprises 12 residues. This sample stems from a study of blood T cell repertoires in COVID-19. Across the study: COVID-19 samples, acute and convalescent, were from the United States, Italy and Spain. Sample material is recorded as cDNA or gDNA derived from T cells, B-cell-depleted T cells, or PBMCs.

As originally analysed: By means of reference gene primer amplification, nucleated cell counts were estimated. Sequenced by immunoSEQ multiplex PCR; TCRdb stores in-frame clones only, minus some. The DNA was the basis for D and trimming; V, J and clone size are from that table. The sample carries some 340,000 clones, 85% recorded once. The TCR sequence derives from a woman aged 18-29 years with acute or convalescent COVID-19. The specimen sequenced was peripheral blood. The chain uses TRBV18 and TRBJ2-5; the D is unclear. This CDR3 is CASSPLGETQYF. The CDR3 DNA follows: TGTGCCAGCTCACCCCTCGGAGAGACCCAGTACTTC.